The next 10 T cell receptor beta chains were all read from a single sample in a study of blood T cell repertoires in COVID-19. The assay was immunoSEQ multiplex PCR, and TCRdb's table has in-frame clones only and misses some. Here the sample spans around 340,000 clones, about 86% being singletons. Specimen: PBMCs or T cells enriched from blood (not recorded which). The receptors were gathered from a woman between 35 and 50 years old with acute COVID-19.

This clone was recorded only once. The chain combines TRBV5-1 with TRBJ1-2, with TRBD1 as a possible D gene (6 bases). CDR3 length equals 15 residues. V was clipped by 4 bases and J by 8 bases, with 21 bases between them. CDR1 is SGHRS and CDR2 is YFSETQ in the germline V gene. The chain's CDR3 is CASSPDVSTGGGYTF. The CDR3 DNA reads TGCGCCAGCAGCCCAGATGTCTCGACAGGAGGCGGCTACACCTTC.

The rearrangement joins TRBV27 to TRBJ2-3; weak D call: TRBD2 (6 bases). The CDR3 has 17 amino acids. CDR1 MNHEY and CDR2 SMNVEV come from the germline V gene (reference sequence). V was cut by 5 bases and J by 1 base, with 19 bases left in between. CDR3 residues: CASSRTGGASRTDTQYF. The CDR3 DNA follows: TGTGCCAGCAGTAGAACGGGCGGGGCTTCCCGCACAGATACGCAGTATTTT.

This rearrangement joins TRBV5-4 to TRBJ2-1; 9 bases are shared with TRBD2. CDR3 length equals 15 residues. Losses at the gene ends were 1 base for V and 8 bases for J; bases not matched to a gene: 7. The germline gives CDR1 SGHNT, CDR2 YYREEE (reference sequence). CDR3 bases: TGTGCCAGCAGCTTGATTAGCGGGAGTAGCGATGAGCAGTTCTTC. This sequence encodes CASSLISGSSDEQFF.

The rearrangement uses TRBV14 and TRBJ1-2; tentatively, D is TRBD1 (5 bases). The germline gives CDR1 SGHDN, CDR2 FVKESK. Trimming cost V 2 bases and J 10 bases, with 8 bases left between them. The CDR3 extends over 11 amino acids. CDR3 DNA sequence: TGTGCCAGCAGCCAAAGGGGTACCTACACCTTC. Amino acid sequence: CASSQRGTYTF.

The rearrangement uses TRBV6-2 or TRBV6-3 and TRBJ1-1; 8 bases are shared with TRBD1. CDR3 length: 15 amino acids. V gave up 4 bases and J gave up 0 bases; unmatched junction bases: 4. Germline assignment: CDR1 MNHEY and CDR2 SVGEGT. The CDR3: CASSFADRVNTEAFF. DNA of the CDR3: TGTGCCAGCAGTTTCGCGGACAGGGTGAACACTGAAGCTTTCTTT.

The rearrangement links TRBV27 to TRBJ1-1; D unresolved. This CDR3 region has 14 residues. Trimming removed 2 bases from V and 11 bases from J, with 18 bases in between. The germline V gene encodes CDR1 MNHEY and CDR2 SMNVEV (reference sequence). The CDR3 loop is CASSLSFEGSRAFF. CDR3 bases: TGTGCCAGCAGTTTAAGTTTTGAGGGTTCGCGGGCTTTCTTT.

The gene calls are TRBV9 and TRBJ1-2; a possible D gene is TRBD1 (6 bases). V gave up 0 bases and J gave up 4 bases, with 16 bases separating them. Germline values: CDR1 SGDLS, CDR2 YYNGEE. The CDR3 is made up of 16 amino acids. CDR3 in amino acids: CASSVGAVEGGYGYTF. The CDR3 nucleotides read TGTGCCAGCAGCGTAGGGGCCGTGGAAGGGGGCTATGGCTACACCTTC.

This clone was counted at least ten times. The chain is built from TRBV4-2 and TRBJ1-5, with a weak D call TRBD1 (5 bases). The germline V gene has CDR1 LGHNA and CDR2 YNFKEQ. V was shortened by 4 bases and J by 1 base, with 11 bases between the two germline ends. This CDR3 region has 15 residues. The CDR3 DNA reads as TGTGCCAGCAGCCCTGCGACAGCGAGCAATCAGCCCCAGCATTTT. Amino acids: CASSPATASNQPQHF.

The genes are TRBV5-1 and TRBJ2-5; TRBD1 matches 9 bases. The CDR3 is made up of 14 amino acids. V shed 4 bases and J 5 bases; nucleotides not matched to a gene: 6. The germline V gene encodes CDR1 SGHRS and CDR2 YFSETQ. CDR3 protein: CASSRDREGETQYF. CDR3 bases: TGCGCCAGCAGCCGGGACAGGGAAGGGGAGACCCAGTACTTC.

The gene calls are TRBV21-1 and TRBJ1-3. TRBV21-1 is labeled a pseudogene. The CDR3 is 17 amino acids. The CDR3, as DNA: TGTGCCAGCAGCAACGGGCTGGGGGGTCAGTCTGGAAACACCATATATTTT. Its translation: CASSNGLGGQSGNTIYF.